These T cell receptor beta chains were read from a single sample in a study of T cell responses to AZD1222 COVID-19 vaccine. Some clones are missing from TCRdb's copy, which holds only in-frame ones; the method was immunoSEQ multiplex PCR. The sample consists of about 120,000 clones, 92% of them appearing once. Sequenced here: peripheral blood, sampled on day 0 of AZD1222 vaccination. These receptor sequences come from an adult in good health. CDR3s include the opening cysteine and the closing phenylalanine or tryptophan. Each record gives: clone size, D gene, V gene, J gene, CDR3 DNA, CDR3 protein. A D gene is named only where the DNA matches it firmly. Expanded clones get a size class; other rows say once, few or many, or leave the size out.

>NA|NA|TRBV3-1/TRBV3-2|TRBJ2-3
TGTGCCAGCAGCCAAAGCGGTACCCTCACAGATACGCAGTATTTT
CASSQSGTLTDTQYF
>NA|TRBD1|TRBV2|TRBJ1-5
TGTGCCAGCAGTCAGACAGGGGGGGGTCAGCCCCAGCATTTT
CASSQTGGGQPQHF
>NA|NA|TRBV7-9|TRBJ2-1
TGTGCCAGCAGCCCAGACTGGAACGATGAGCAGTTCTTC
CASSPDWNDEQFF
>few|NA|TRBV6-1|TRBJ1-6
TGTGCCAGCAGTGAAGAGGGCACCTATAATTCACCCCTCCACTTT
CASSEEGTYNSPLHF
>once|TRBD1|TRBV9|TRBJ2-1
TGTGCCAGCAGCGGGACAGGGTATGACAATGAGCAGTTCTTC
CASSGTGYDNEQFF
>once|NA|TRBV10-3|TRBJ1-6
TGTGCCATCAGTGAGTCGAGTCGGGCACCCCTCCACTTT
CAISESSRAPLHF
>NA|NA|TRBV6-1|TRBJ1-3
TGTGCCAGCAGTGAAACCTCAGGGGCCGGAAACACCATATATTTT
CASSETSGAGNTIYF
>NA|NA|TRBV21-1|TRBJ1-6
TGTGCCAGCAGCAAAAATCCCGGACGAAGGAGCTCCTATAATTCACCCCTCCACTTT
CASSKNPGRRSSYNSPLHF
>once|NA|TRBV5-1|TRBJ1-1
TGCGCCAGCAGCTTGCACAGGGAAGATGTTGAAGCTTTCTTT
CASSLHREDVEAFF
>NA|NA|TRBV19|TRBJ1-2
TGTGCCAGCCAACCAAGTGGATTAGGCTACACCTTC
CASQPSGLGYTF
>NA|NA|TRBV12-5|TRBJ1-3
TGTGCTAGTGGCCGAAGGGGGGCAGGAGGAAACACCATATATTTT
CASGRRGAGGNTIYF
>NA|TRBD1|TRBV19|TRBJ1-6
TGTGCCAGCGGACAGGGTAATTCACCCCTCCACTTT
CASGQGNSPLHF
>NA|TRBD2|TRBV5-4|TRBJ2-1
TGTGCCAGCACCTACCCCCTAGCGGGAGGCAATGAGCAGTTCTTC
CASTYPLAGGNEQFF
>NA|NA|TRBV4-1|TRBJ1-1
TGCGCCAGCAGCGACAGGTTTAAAAAAGTGGCTTTCTTT
CASSDRFKKVAFF
>NA|NA|TRBV6-1|TRBJ1-2
TGTGCCAGCAGTGAAAGGGGGAGGGGGGATGGCTACACCTTC
CASSERGRGDGYTF
>NA|NA|TRBV28|TRBJ1-1
TGTGCCAGCAGTTTACAGGGGAGGGTTAGCACTGAAGCTTTCTTT
CASSLQGRVSTEAFF
>NA|TRBD1|TRBV19|TRBJ1-2
TGTGCCAGTACCCACAGGGGTTATGGCTACACCTTC
CASTHRGYGYTF